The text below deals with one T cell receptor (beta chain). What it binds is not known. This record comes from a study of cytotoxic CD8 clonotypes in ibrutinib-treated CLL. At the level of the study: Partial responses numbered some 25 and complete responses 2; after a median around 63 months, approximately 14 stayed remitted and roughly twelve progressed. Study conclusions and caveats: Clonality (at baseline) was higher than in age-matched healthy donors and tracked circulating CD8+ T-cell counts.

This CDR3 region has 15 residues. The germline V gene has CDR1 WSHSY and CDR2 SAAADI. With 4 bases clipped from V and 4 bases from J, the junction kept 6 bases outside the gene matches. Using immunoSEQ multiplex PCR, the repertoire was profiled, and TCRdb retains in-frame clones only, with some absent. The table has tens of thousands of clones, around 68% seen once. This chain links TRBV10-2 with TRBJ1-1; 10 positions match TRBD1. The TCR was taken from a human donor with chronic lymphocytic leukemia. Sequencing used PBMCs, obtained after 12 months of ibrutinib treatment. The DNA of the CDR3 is TGCGCCAGCAGTGCCCCGGGACAGGGGATCACTGAAGCTTTCTTT. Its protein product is CASSAPGQGITEAFF.